These 5 T cell receptor beta chains came from one sample sequenced in a study of control samples from healthy donors and cancer patients. TCRdb keeps only in-frame clones here, not all; method: immunoSEQ multiplex PCR. The table lists 20,000 to 30,000 clones, approximately 91% of them singletons. Specimen: PBMCs. The receptor source for this set is a man aged 45-60 years with lung cancer.

This chain links TRBV15 with TRBJ1-5, with 12 bases matching TRBD1. Looked up from germline, CDR1 is LNHNV and CDR2 is YYDKDF (reference sequence). This CDR3 region has 20 residues. The junction had 12 bases not matched to a gene; V was cut back by 1 base and J by 2 bases. CDR3 region: CATSRGPGQGAQGGNQPQHF. The CDR3 DNA reads TGTGCCACCAGCAGAGGACCGGGACAGGGGGCTCAGGGGGGCAATCAGCCCCAGCATTTT. The complete variable domain, with remaining parts taken from reference TRBV15 and TRBJ1-5, reads DAMVIQNPRYQVTQFGKPVTLSCSQTLNHNVMYWYQQKSSQAPKLLFHYYDKDFNNEADTPDNFQSRRPNTSFCFLDIRSPGLGDTAMYLCATSRGPGQGAQGGNQPQHFGDGTRLSIL.

The chain combines TRBV19 with TRBJ1-2; 9 bases are a match to TRBD1. Per the germline V gene, CDR1 is LNHDA and CDR2 is SQIVND (reference sequence). The length of the CDR3 is 13 residues. J lost 6 bases, V lost 10 bases, and 9 bases had no gene match. The CDR3, as DNA: TGTGCCACCCACAGGGGGCGAAGGGATGGCTACACCTTC. Translated: CATHRGRRDGYTF. Combining the CDR3 with reference TRBV19 and TRBJ1-2 gives the whole variable domain DGGITQSPKYLFRKEGQNVTLSCEQNLNHDAMYWYRQDPGQGLRLIYYSQIVNDFQKGDIAEGYSVSREKKESFPLTVTSAQKNPTAFYLCATHRGRRDGYTFGSGTRLTVV.

V usage is TRBV6-6 and J usage is TRBJ1-2; D gene uncertain. CDR3 length equals 14 residues. V lost 5 bases, J lost 3 bases, and 13 bases lay in between. Germline CDR1 reads MNHNY; CDR2 reads SVGAGI (reference sequence). CDR3 sequence (DNA): TGTGCCAGCAGTAAGACAATTCTAGACTATGGCTACACCTTC. Protein: CASSKTILDYGYTF.

The chain couples TRBV28 to TRBJ1-2, with D unresolved. Trimming stripped 8 bases from V and 4 bases from J, with 17 bases between. The CDR3 spans 14 residues. The germline V gene has CDR1 MDHEN and CDR2 SYDVKM. The CDR3 DNA follows: TGTGCCAGCTCCCCGGGGAGTGAGGGCTATGGCTACACCTTC. It translates to CASSPGSEGYGYTF.

Only a few counts were recorded for this clone. The chain links TRBV10-1 to TRBJ2-3; no clear D gene. The germline V and J ends were trimmed by 2 bases and 6 bases, with 3 bases remaining between them. CDR3 length equals 11 residues. The V gene's germline CDR1 is WNHNN and CDR2 SYGVQD (reference sequence). CDR3 in amino acids: CASSETDTQYF. The CDR3 DNA reads TGCGCCAGCAGTGAGACCGATACGCAGTATTTT.